Shown below are 5 T cell receptor beta chains from a single sample sequenced in a study of early T cells in non-severe SARS-CoV-2 infection (dated by TCRdb to the early 2020s). Library generation was performed with 5' RACE. The run used a NextSeq 500. TCRdb ran its own pipeline on the public reads, namely fastp trimming at Q25 and MiXCR clone calling, and kept in-frame beta chains. Every distinct CDR3 protein forms one entry, paired with its most common genes and DNA. This sample gives around 33,000 distinct CDR3 sequences in total; approximately 4.6% of them show up just once. Together, the top ten hold about 12% of the sample. Sequenced material: whole blood. Source of these receptors: an adult who was a healthcare worker with PCR-confirmed SARS-CoV-2 infection or an uninfected control (not recorded which).

This clonotype was seen ten or more times. This chain connects TRBV5-6 to TRBJ1-1, with D possibly matching TRBD1 (5 bases). Germline CDR1 reads SGHDT; CDR2 reads YYEEEE. This CDR3 has 14 residues. Trimming pared 0 bases from V and 2 bases from J, leaving 8 bases between. The CDR3 DNA reads as TGTGCCAGCAGCTTGGTGGGGACTAACACTGAAGCTTTCTTT. Amino acids: CASSLVGTNTEAFF.

This clonotype was counted ten times or more. The V gene is TRBV27, the J gene TRBJ2-1, with 14 bases that match TRBD2. CDR1 and CDR2 from the germline V gene are MNHEY and SMNVEV (reference sequence). With 4 bases clipped from V and 9 bases from J, the junction kept 8 bases outside the gene matches. The CDR3 spans 16 residues. The CDR3 DNA follows: TGTGCCAGCAGTTCAACCGGGACTAGCGGGAGAGGTGAGCAGTTCTTC. It yields the protein CASSSTGTSGRGEQFF.

This clonotype occurred many times. The chain couples TRBV28 to TRBJ2-7; 7 bases are a match to TRBD2. Germline V gene lookup returns CDR1 MDHEN and CDR2 SYDVKM. The CDR3 sequence is 13 residues long. V was pared by 7 bases and J by 5 bases, with 8 bases of the junction left unmatched. CDR3 residues: CASISKAGNEQYF. CDR3 DNA sequence: TGTGCCAGCATCTCTAAAGCGGGGAACGAGCAGTACTTC.

This chain joins TRBV14 and TRBJ1-6; D gene uncertain. V was clipped by 7 bases and J by 1 base, with 8 bases between them. This CDR3 has 14 amino acids. CDR1 SGHDN and CDR2 FVKESK come from the germline V gene. The CDR3 DNA follows: TGTGCCAGCACTTTGGGTTCCTATAATTCACCCCTCCACTTT. Translating it yields CASTLGSYNSPLHF. Drawing the rest from reference TRBV14 and TRBJ1-6, the complete variable domain is EAGVTQFPSHSVIEKGQTVTLRCDPISGHDNLYWYRRVMGKEIKFLLHFVKESKQDESGMPNNRFLAERTGGTYSTLKVQPAELEDSGVYFCASTLGSYNSPLHFGNGTRLTVT.

There are many counts of this clonotype. The V call is TRBV9, the J call TRBJ2-2; TRBD2 aligns across 8 bases. This CDR3 region has 16 residues. The germline V gene has CDR1 SGDLS and CDR2 YYNGEE. The V and J ends lost 4 bases and 3 bases, in that order; junction bases with no gene match: 8. The CDR3 loop is CASSLRRGADTGELFF. CDR3 sequence (DNA): TGTGCCAGCAGCCTCCGGCGGGGGGCGGACACCGGGGAGCTGTTTTTT.